The clone carrying this TCR beta chain was found a few times. The source of the sample is a study of blood T cell repertoires in COVID-19. Study in general: COVID-19 samples, acute and convalescent, were from the United States, Italy and Spain. PBMCs, B-cell-depleted T cells, or T cells were the source of the cDNA or gDNA that made up the material.

Authors' analysis steps: Reference gene primer amplification yielded estimated nucleated cell counts. Generated by immunoSEQ multiplex PCR, the TCRdb table keeps only in-frame clones and is missing some. V and J calls and clone size are those listed in that table; D and trimming were worked out from the DNA. Among around 270,000 clones listed, 84% were seen once. The V end was cut by 8 bases, the J end by 4 bases, with 20 bases between. Germline CDR1 and CDR2: MNHEY and SVGAGI. The CDR3 has 15 amino acids. The TCR sequence derives from a man in his sixties with acute or convalescent COVID-19. What was sequenced was peripheral blood. The gene calls are TRBV6-5 and TRBJ1-2; D might be TRBD1 (5 bases). CDR3 residues: CASGAGITLGYGYTF. CDR3 DNA sequence: TGTGCCAGCGGGGCAGGAATTACTTTGGGCTATGGCTACACCTTC.